The sequence of this T cell receptor beta chain was determined in a study of cytomegalovirus exposure and HLA in healthy donors. The CDR3 sequence is 15 residues long. CDR1 and CDR2 (germline): MNHNS, SASEGT. Trimming at V came to 6 bases and at J to 7 bases, leaving 11 bases not matched to a gene. 13 Jbeta primers and 60 Vbeta primers were used for the PCR. Assay: immunoSEQ multiplex PCR; the TCRdb copy retains only in-frame clones and omits some. This repertoire shows some 140,000 clones, around four fifths found once; its top ten account for 1.5% to 1.7%. V gene TRBV6-1 combines with J gene TRBJ1-1, with 10 bases lining up with TRBD1. The TCR sequence derives from a man aged 35 to 55 in good health and CMV-seronegative. Input material: PBMCs. The CDR3 spells CASRKDRGISGEAFF. CDR3 coding DNA: TGTGCCAGCAGGAAGGACAGGGGGATCTCCGGTGAAGCTTTCTTT.